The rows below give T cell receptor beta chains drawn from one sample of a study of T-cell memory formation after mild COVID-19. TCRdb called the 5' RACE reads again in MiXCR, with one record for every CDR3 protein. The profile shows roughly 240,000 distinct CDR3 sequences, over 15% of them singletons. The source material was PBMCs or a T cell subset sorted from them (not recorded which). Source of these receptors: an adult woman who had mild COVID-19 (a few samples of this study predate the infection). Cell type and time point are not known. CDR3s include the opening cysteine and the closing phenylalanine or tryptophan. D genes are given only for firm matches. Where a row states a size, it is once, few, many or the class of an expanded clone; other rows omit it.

CDR3nt: TGTGCCAGCATCAGACAGGGGGCGATAAACTATGGCTACACCTTC
CDR3aa: CASIRQGAINYGYTF
j_gene: TRBJ1-2
abundance: -
d_gene: TRBD1
v_gene: TRBV6-6

CDR3nt: TGCGCCAGCAGCACAACACGGACAGGGTACACAGATACGCAGTATTTT
CDR3aa: CASSTTRTGYTDTQYF
j_gene: TRBJ2-3
abundance: few
d_gene: TRBD1
v_gene: TRBV5-1

CDR3nt: TGCGCCAGCAGCTTGGTAGGGGCATTATATGGAAACACCATATATTTT
CDR3aa: CASSLVGALYGNTIYF
j_gene: TRBJ1-3
abundance: few
d_gene: -
v_gene: TRBV5-1

CDR3nt: TGTGCCAGCGCACCAGGGGGACAGGGCCGGGATACGCAGTATTTT
CDR3aa: CASAPGGQGRDTQYF
j_gene: TRBJ2-3
abundance: few
d_gene: TRBD1
v_gene: TRBV19

CDR3nt: TGCGCCAGCAGTCACAAGACCGGGACAGGGGGCCGGGAGACCCAGTACTTC
CDR3aa: CASSHKTGTGGRETQYF
j_gene: TRBJ2-5
abundance: -
d_gene: TRBD1
v_gene: TRBV23-1

CDR3nt: TGTGCCAGCGGGAAGGGACAGGGGAGCACTGAAGCTTTCTTT
CDR3aa: CASGKGQGSTEAFF
j_gene: TRBJ1-1
abundance: once
d_gene: TRBD1
v_gene: TRBV3-1

CDR3nt: TGTGCCAGCTCACCCGGGACGGGGTACGTGGAGCAGTACTTC
CDR3aa: CASSPGTGYVEQYF
j_gene: TRBJ2-7
abundance: -
d_gene: -
v_gene: TRBV18

CDR3nt: TGTGCCAGCAGTTATTTGGCCGAGCAGTACTTC
CDR3aa: CASSYLAEQYF
j_gene: TRBJ2-7
abundance: few
d_gene: -
v_gene: TRBV12-3/TRBV12-4

CDR3nt: TGCGCCAGCAGCACTCAACCGGGACGGGGGGCGAACACTGAAGCTTTCTTT
CDR3aa: CASSTQPGRGANTEAFF
j_gene: TRBJ1-1
abundance: -
d_gene: -
v_gene: TRBV5-1

CDR3nt: TGTGCCAGCAGCTCTCGACAGGGGTACAATGAGCAGTTCTTC
CDR3aa: CASSSRQGYNEQFF
j_gene: TRBJ2-1
abundance: -
d_gene: TRBD1
v_gene: TRBV11-3

CDR3nt: TGTGCCACCAGGCTTAGCAATCAGCCCCAGCATTTT
CDR3aa: CATRLSNQPQHF
j_gene: TRBJ1-5
abundance: -
d_gene: -
v_gene: TRBV19

CDR3nt: TGTGCCAGCAGCTTCGTCGACAGTGAAGCTTTCTTT
CDR3aa: CASSFVDSEAFF
j_gene: TRBJ1-1
abundance: many
d_gene: -
v_gene: TRBV7-9

CDR3nt: TGCGCCAGCAGCCCATTTACCCAGGGGGACTACGAGCAGTACTTC
CDR3aa: CASSPFTQGDYEQYF
j_gene: TRBJ2-7
abundance: -
d_gene: TRBD1
v_gene: TRBV5-1

CDR3nt: TGTGCCAGCAGCGGACTAGCGGAGACCTACGAGCAGTACTTC
CDR3aa: CASSGLAETYEQYF
j_gene: TRBJ2-7
abundance: -
d_gene: TRBD2
v_gene: TRBV6-2/TRBV6-3

CDR3nt: TGTGCCAGCAGTCCCGACGCTGAAGCTTTCTTT
CDR3aa: CASSPDAEAFF
j_gene: TRBJ1-1
abundance: many
d_gene: -
v_gene: TRBV12-3/TRBV12-4

CDR3nt: TGTGCCAGCTCACCGAGGACAGGGCGAACAGATACGCAGTATTTT
CDR3aa: CASSPRTGRTDTQYF
j_gene: TRBJ2-3
abundance: many
d_gene: TRBD1
v_gene: TRBV18

CDR3nt: TGTGCCAGCAGGAGACTAGCGGGGTCTAGCACAGATACGCAGTATTTT
CDR3aa: CASRRLAGSSTDTQYF
j_gene: TRBJ2-3
abundance: -
d_gene: TRBD2
v_gene: TRBV6-5

CDR3nt: TGTGCCAGCAGTTACGACCTGGGAAGGCGTTCACCCCTCCACTTT
CDR3aa: CASSYDLGRRSPLHF
j_gene: TRBJ1-6
abundance: -
d_gene: -
v_gene: TRBV6-2/TRBV6-3

CDR3nt: TGTGCCAGCAGCCCGAGGACCCGCCATGGCTACACCTTC
CDR3aa: CASSPRTRHGYTF
j_gene: TRBJ1-2
abundance: -
d_gene: -
v_gene: TRBV12-3/TRBV12-4

CDR3nt: TGCGCCAGCAGCTTGGGCCTAGCGGGAGAGAATGAGCAGTTCTTC
CDR3aa: CASSLGLAGENEQFF
j_gene: TRBJ2-1
abundance: -
d_gene: TRBD2
v_gene: TRBV5-1

CDR3nt: TGTGCTAGCAGCACCGGGACTAGCCGTAGGGATGAGCAGTTCTTC
CDR3aa: CASSTGTSRRDEQFF
j_gene: TRBJ2-1
abundance: -
d_gene: TRBD2
v_gene: TRBV7-7

CDR3nt: TGTGCCATCAGTGAGTTGGAGGCCTCGGTGAGTGGCTACACCTTC
CDR3aa: CAISELEASVSGYTF
j_gene: TRBJ1-2
abundance: few
d_gene: -
v_gene: TRBV10-3

CDR3nt: TGCAGTGCTAGAGATATGAGGGGTCTAAATCAGCCCCAGCATTTT
CDR3aa: CSARDMRGLNQPQHF
j_gene: TRBJ1-5
abundance: few
d_gene: -
v_gene: TRBV20-1

CDR3nt: TGTGCCAGCAGCCAAGCAGCGGGCACTGAAGCTTTCTTT
CDR3aa: CASSQAAGTEAFF
j_gene: TRBJ1-1
abundance: few
d_gene: -
v_gene: TRBV3-1

CDR3nt: TGTGCCAGCAGACGAAATCAGGGGCCAGTGAACACTGAAGCTTTCTTT
CDR3aa: CASRRNQGPVNTEAFF
j_gene: TRBJ1-1
abundance: few
d_gene: -
v_gene: TRBV11-2

CDR3nt: TGTGCCAGCATCCAACTAGCGGAGATCACAGATACGCAGTATTTT
CDR3aa: CASIQLAEITDTQYF
j_gene: TRBJ2-3
abundance: many
d_gene: TRBD2
v_gene: TRBV2

CDR3nt: TGTGCCAGCAGCTTATCCCTCTACGAGCAGTACTTC
CDR3aa: CASSLSLYEQYF
j_gene: TRBJ2-7
abundance: few
d_gene: -
v_gene: TRBV7-2

CDR3nt: TGCAGTGCTAGAAGCCTAGCGGGAGGGCCTAGCACAGATACGCAGTATTTT
CDR3aa: CSARSLAGGPSTDTQYF
j_gene: TRBJ2-3
abundance: -
d_gene: TRBD2
v_gene: TRBV20-1

CDR3nt: TGTGCCAGCAGCCCGGTGGGAGGCGGGAGTAACTACGAGCAGTACTTC
CDR3aa: CASSPVGGGSNYEQYF
j_gene: TRBJ2-7
abundance: many
d_gene: TRBD2
v_gene: TRBV5-4

CDR3nt: TGCGCCAGCAGCTCTGGCCCTGGACAGGGGGTCGAAGCTTTCTTT
CDR3aa: CASSSGPGQGVEAFF
j_gene: TRBJ1-1
abundance: -
d_gene: TRBD1
v_gene: TRBV5-1

CDR3nt: TGTGCCAGCAGTTCAACAGGATCTTCGGATGGCTACACCTTC
CDR3aa: CASSSTGSSDGYTF
j_gene: TRBJ1-2
abundance: few
d_gene: -
v_gene: TRBV2

CDR3nt: TGTGCCAGCAGTCTTGCGGGGGGGGGCTCCTACGAGCAGTACTTC
CDR3aa: CASSLAGGGSYEQYF
j_gene: TRBJ2-7
abundance: -
d_gene: TRBD2
v_gene: TRBV12-3/TRBV12-4

CDR3nt: TGTGCCAGCAGGCCAAGAAGGGGGGGCACTGAAGCTTTCTTT
CDR3aa: CASRPRRGGTEAFF
j_gene: TRBJ1-1
abundance: few
d_gene: -
v_gene: TRBV12-3/TRBV12-4

CDR3nt: TGTGCCAGCAGCTTGGATGGGACAGGGAGGGTCAAAAACATTCAGTACTTC
CDR3aa: CASSLDGTGRVKNIQYF
j_gene: TRBJ2-4
abundance: -
d_gene: TRBD1
v_gene: TRBV5-8

CDR3nt: TGCGCCAGCAGCCAAATCCTTGGCTCCTACAATGAGCAGTTCTTC
CDR3aa: CASSQILGSYNEQFF
j_gene: TRBJ2-1
abundance: few
d_gene: -
v_gene: TRBV4-1

CDR3nt: TGTGCCAGCAGCCTACCTCGGACAGGGTCTTTGGGAGAGACCCAGTACTTC
CDR3aa: CASSLPRTGSLGETQYF
j_gene: TRBJ2-5
abundance: -
d_gene: TRBD1
v_gene: TRBV5-5

CDR3nt: TGTGCCAGTACCCCGGGGATGAACTATGGCTACACCTTC
CDR3aa: CASTPGMNYGYTF
j_gene: TRBJ1-2
abundance: -
d_gene: -
v_gene: TRBV19

CDR3nt: TGCGCCAGCAGCCCCGGGGGGGCTAACTATGGCTACACCTTC
CDR3aa: CASSPGGANYGYTF
j_gene: TRBJ1-2
abundance: few
d_gene: -
v_gene: TRBV5-1

CDR3nt: TGTGCCAGCAGCTTAGCCCCAGGATACAATGAGCAGTTCTTC
CDR3aa: CASSLAPGYNEQFF
j_gene: TRBJ2-1
abundance: few
d_gene: -
v_gene: TRBV11-2

CDR3nt: TGTGCCAGCAGTTACTCCTCTAGCGGGGGGAGATACAATGAGCAGTTCTTC
CDR3aa: CASSYSSSGGRYNEQFF
j_gene: TRBJ2-1
abundance: -
d_gene: TRBD2
v_gene: TRBV6-2/TRBV6-3

CDR3nt: TGTGCCAGCAGCTTAGACCGGGGGAGCTCCTACAATGAGCAGTTCTTC
CDR3aa: CASSLDRGSSYNEQFF
j_gene: TRBJ2-1
abundance: -
d_gene: -
v_gene: TRBV7-2

CDR3nt: TGTGCCAGCAGTTTTGGTCGGCGGGGTGCCCTCCACTTT
CDR3aa: CASSFGRRGALHF
j_gene: TRBJ1-6
abundance: few
d_gene: -
v_gene: TRBV12-3/TRBV12-4

CDR3nt: TGCGCCAGCAGCCTTCTAGCGGGGGTAACCTACGAGCAGTACTTC
CDR3aa: CASSLLAGVTYEQYF
j_gene: TRBJ2-7
abundance: few
d_gene: TRBD2
v_gene: TRBV5-1

CDR3nt: TGTGCCAGCAGCTCTCACGGGACAGCGAACACTGAAGCTTTCTTT
CDR3aa: CASSSHGTANTEAFF
j_gene: TRBJ1-1
abundance: -
d_gene: TRBD1
v_gene: TRBV3-1

CDR3nt: TGTGCCAGCAGCCAAGGTCGGGGATGGGGCAATGAGCAGTTCTTC
CDR3aa: CASSQGRGWGNEQFF
j_gene: TRBJ2-1
abundance: -
d_gene: -
v_gene: TRBV3-1

CDR3nt: TGCGCCAGCAGCCTTGGGGTACCTTTAGACAAGAACAATGAGCAGTTCTTC
CDR3aa: CASSLGVPLDKNNEQFF
j_gene: TRBJ2-1
abundance: few
d_gene: -
v_gene: TRBV4-1

CDR3nt: TGCGCCAGCAGCTTGTCCCCGTCTGTGGAGACCCAGTACTTC
CDR3aa: CASSLSPSVETQYF
j_gene: TRBJ2-5
abundance: few
d_gene: -
v_gene: TRBV5-1

CDR3nt: TGTGCCAGCAGCCACGGGACGGCTAATGAGCAGTTCTTC
CDR3aa: CASSHGTANEQFF
j_gene: TRBJ2-1
abundance: -
d_gene: -
v_gene: TRBV6-2/TRBV6-3